This T cell receptor beta chain is from a study of blood T cell repertoires in COVID-19. Study as a whole: There were acute and convalescent COVID-19 samples, and they came from the United States, Italy and Spain.

This CDR3 contains 14 residues. Germline values: CDR1 MNHEY, CDR2 SVGAGI. With 11 bases clipped from V and 2 bases from J, the junction kept 12 bases outside the gene matches. TCRdb keeps only in-frame clones here, not all; method: immunoSEQ multiplex PCR. The sample contains 140,000 or so clones, approximately 85% of which appear only once. The sequence was collected from a man aged 65 to 85 with acute or convalescent COVID-19. This sequence joins TRBV6-5 and TRBJ2-7, with 7 bases aligning to TRBD1. Sequencing was performed on peripheral blood. The CDR3 DNA sequence: TGTGCCGGGCAGACAGGGAAGTCCCCCTACGAGCAGTACTTC. Its protein is CAGQTGKSPYEQYF.